This T cell receptor beta chain is from a study of read filtering for tumor transcriptome and immune sequencing. Study in general: The cohort had some 16 men and some 13 women aged roughly 45 to 90, mean around 63 years. IR-seq gave about 3.5 to 10.27 million TCR reads per sample; RNA-seq gave about 80 to 1273. General study results and limits: Sorted CD138-negative bone marrow cells were not purified T cells.

Germline trimming cut 3 bases from V and 4 bases from J; bases unmatched to any gene: 3. CDR3 size: 13 residues. Per the germline V gene, CDR1 is DFQATT and CDR2 is SNEGSKA (reference sequence). By sample fraction, this clonotype is medium-sized. Its antigen is unidentified. Molecular barcoded adaptors covering alpha/delta and beta/gamma chains were used on about 0.4 ug RNA. Via MiXCR, TCRdb re-called the reads, giving one row per CDR3 protein. The table has around 33,000 distinct CDR3 sequences, 15% to 20% seen once. At the time of active disease, bone marrow was collected from every patient. Sample: a population of CD138-negative cells sorted from bone marrow. The receptor was derived from a donor at least 40 years old with multiple myeloma. V usage is TRBV20-1 and J usage is TRBJ2-1, with 7 bases aligning to TRBD2. The CDR3 here is CSASASGYNEQFF. As DNA, the CDR3 is TGCAGTGCTAGCGCTAGCGGTTACAATGAGCAGTTCTTC.